These 32 T cell receptor beta chains were sequenced from one sample in a study of beta chain features in type 1 diabetes. The investigators reverse transcribed all of the isolated RNA, so they sequenced expressed TCRB transcripts. Measured with immunoSEQ multiplex PCR; TCRdb has only the in-frame clones, and not every one. The sample has 850,000 to 900,000 clones; about a sixth are singletons. The sequencing input was naive CD4+ T cells from blood. The source is a woman younger than 30 in good health.

This clone appeared a few times. V is TRBV6-1 and J is TRBJ2-1; 14 bases line up with TRBD2. CDR3 size: 15 residues. Germline lookup yields CDR1 MNHNS and CDR2 SASEGT. After removal of 7 bases from V and 9 bases from J, the junction contained 8 bases not matched to a gene. This CDR3 reads CASTPGLAGVSEQFF. As DNA, the CDR3 is TGTGCCAGCACCCCGGGACTAGCGGGAGTAAGTGAGCAGTTCTTC.

As regards this clone: This same CDR3 is encoded by further DNA sequences in the sample. This sequence joins TRBV18 and TRBJ2-5; maybe TRBD1 (5 bases). Trimming took 2 bases from V and 5 from J, leaving 9 bases between them. CDR3 length equals 13 residues. Germline V gene data show CDR1 as KGHSH and CDR2 as LQKENI. The CDR3 loop is CASSPGAVETQYF. CDR3 DNA: TGTGCCAGCTCACCAGGGGCTGTGGAGACCCAGTACTTC.

V gene TRBV7-2 combines with J gene TRBJ2-1; TRBD2 matches at 10 bases. In germline, CDR1 is SGHTA, CDR2 FQGNSA. V dropped 1 base and J dropped 4; count of bases not matched to a gene: 4. This CDR3 spans 16 amino acids. Here the CDR3 DNA reads TGTGCCAGCAGCTTAGTGAGCGGGAGGGGGTACAATGAGCAGTTCTTC. Its translation: CASSLVSGRGYNEQFF.

This clone was seen repeatedly, ten times or more. The chain carries TRBV10-3 and TRBJ2-2, with 7 bases aligning to TRBD2. Looked up from germline, CDR1 is ENHRY and CDR2 is SYGVKD. There are 13 residues in the CDR3. V was clipped by 10 bases and J by 4 bases; unmatched bases: 6. The CDR3 is CATTSVGTGELFF. CDR3 DNA sequence: TGTGCCACCACTAGCGTGGGCACCGGGGAGCTGTTTTTT.

The chain links TRBV27 to TRBJ2-3; TRBD1 agrees at 8 bases. The CDR3 covers 15 residues. CDR1 MNHEY and CDR2 SMNVEV come from the germline V gene (reference sequence). The J segment lost 1 base and the V segment lost 8 bases, leaving 8 bases of the junction unmatched. CDR3 nucleotide sequence: TGTGCCAGCCGATACAGGGGGATCGGCACAGATACGCAGTATTTT. Translating it yields CASRYRGIGTDTQYF.

This clone was seen a few times. The rearrangement links TRBV18 to TRBJ2-1; D ambiguous. CDR1 is KGHSH, CDR2 LQKENI, per germline. This CDR3 has 15 residues. The V and J ends lost 3 bases and 1 base respectively, with 10 bases between them. The DNA of the CDR3 is TGTGCCAGCTCACCGCAGGACGGATCCTACAATGAGCAGTTCTTC. Translated: CASSPQDGSYNEQFF.

This clone was recorded a few times. The chain combines TRBV7-3 with TRBJ2-1; TRBD2 matches at 11 bases. J lost 6 bases, V lost 1 base, and 8 bases had no gene match. The germline gives CDR1 SGHTA, CDR2 FQGTGA. The CDR3 has 17 residues. The CDR3 reads CASSLSSGRAAPNEQFF. The CDR3 nucleotides are TGTGCCAGCAGCTTAAGTAGCGGGAGGGCCGCTCCCAATGAGCAGTTCTTC.

The V and J genes are TRBV7-3 and TRBJ1-5; TRBD1 agrees at 10 bases. The CDR3 covers 13 residues. Germline CDR1 and CDR2: SGHTA and FQGTGA. The junction had 2 bases not matched to a gene; V was cut back by 3 bases and J by 9 bases. The CDR3 nucleotides are TGTGCCAGCAGCTTGGGACAGGGGTCGCCCCAGCATTTT. Protein sequence: CASSLGQGSPQHF.

This clone was detected only a few times. The chain employs TRBV7-9 and TRBJ1-1; D remains ambiguous. This CDR3 comprises 11 residues. Trimming took 8 bases from V and 3 from J, leaving 7 bases between them. Germline CDR1 is SEHNR and CDR2 is FQNEAQ (reference sequence). CDR3 residues: CASDAYTEAFF. The CDR3 DNA reads as TGTGCCAGCGATGCGTACACTGAAGCTTTCTTT.

This clone showed up just a few times. The CDR3: CSASPHEQFF. In DNA form, the CDR3 reads TGCAGTGCTAGTCCCCATGAGCAGTTCTTC. V is TRBV20-1 and J is TRBJ2-1; D is unresolved. The CDR3 contains 10 residues. Germline V CDR1 and CDR2: DFQATT, SNEGSKA (reference sequence). Deletions cut 3 bases from V and 8 bases from J, with 5 bases between.

The chain employs TRBV4-2 and TRBJ1-3; D might be TRBD1 (6 bases). Germline assignment: CDR1 LGHNA and CDR2 YNFKEQ. This CDR3 comprises 16 residues. Trimming pared 3 bases from V and 4 bases from J, leaving 16 bases between. CDR3 sequence reads: CASSQGAGTSGNTIYF. The CDR3, as DNA: TGTGCCAGCAGCCAGGGGGCAGGGACAAGCGGAAACACCATATATTTT.

V gene TRBV11-2 combines with J gene TRBJ2-7, with 8 bases lining up with TRBD2. Germline assignment: CDR1 SGHAT and CDR2 FQNNGV. The junction had 8 bases not matched to a gene; V was cut back by 2 bases and J by 2 bases. CDR3 size: 16 residues. The CDR3 coding sequence is TGTGCCAGCAGCTTATTAGGTAGCGGGATACCCTACGAGCAGTACTTC. As protein: CASSLLGSGIPYEQYF.

This clone was picked up a small number of times. The J gene is TRBJ2-7, the V gene TRBV7-2; D remains ambiguous. The CDR3 loop spans 13 amino acids. Looked up from germline, CDR1 is SGHTA and CDR2 is FQGNSA. Trimming left V 4 bases short and J 2 bases short, with 9 bases between. The DNA of the CDR3 is TGTGCCAGCAGCTCAAGGGTCGCCTACGAGCAGTACTTC. This codes for CASSSRVAYEQYF.

This clone was recorded a few times. CDR3 nucleotides: TGTGCCAGCAGCTTAGTCCGGGTTAGCGGGAACACCGGGGAGCTGTTTTTT. Amino acids: CASSLVRVSGNTGELFF. The V call is TRBV7-3, the J call TRBJ2-2; D is possibly TRBD2 (6 bases). Germline V gene lookup returns CDR1 SGHTA and CDR2 FQGTGA. There are 17 residues in the CDR3. Trimming cost V 2 bases and J 1 base, with 14 bases left between them.

A few counts support this clone. The CDR3 protein is CASSNQGAGNTEAFF. The CDR3 coding sequence is TGTGCCAGCAGCAATCAGGGGGCTGGGAACACTGAAGCTTTCTTT. The rearrangement joins TRBV27 to TRBJ1-1, with 8 bases identical to TRBD1. This CDR3 is 15 amino acids long. CDR1 and CDR2 from the germline V gene are MNHEY and SMNVEV (reference sequence). V lost 6 bases, J lost 1 base, and 7 bases stayed unmatched.

The chain combines TRBV7-2 with TRBJ1-4; 9 bases line up with TRBD1. Germline V lookup: CDR1 SGHTA, CDR2 FQGNSA. With 4 bases clipped from V and 7 bases from J, the junction kept 7 bases outside the gene matches. CDR3 length: 15 amino acids. The CDR3 region is CASSSHRGPAEKLFF. CDR3 nucleotides: TGTGCCAGCAGCTCACACAGGGGGCCCGCTGAAAAACTGTTTTTT.

In its sample, this clone was seen a few times. The J gene is TRBJ2-1, the V gene TRBV5-4; 8 bases match TRBD2. This CDR3 comprises 16 residues. V lost 4 bases, J lost 4 bases, and 10 bases stayed unmatched. Germline values: CDR1 SGHNT, CDR2 YYREEE (reference sequence). The CDR3 region is CASSAFSGNGYNEQFF. The DNA for the CDR3 is TGTGCCAGCAGCGCCTTTAGCGGGAATGGGTACAATGAGCAGTTCTTC. Supplemented by reference TRBV5-4 and TRBJ2-1, the full variable domain reads ETGVTQSPTHLIKTRGQQVTLRCSSQSGHNTVSWYQQALGQGPQFIFQYYREEENGRGNFPPRFSGLQFPNYSSELNVNALELDDSALYLCASSAFSGNGYNEQFFGPGTRLTVL.

The chain links TRBV19 to TRBJ2-3; 7 bases agree with TRBD1. There are 14 residues in the CDR3. The J segment lost 5 bases and the V segment lost 4 bases, leaving 6 bases of the junction unmatched. Germline values: CDR1 LNHDA, CDR2 SQIVND (reference sequence). DNA of the CDR3: TGTGCCAGTAGTAAAACAGGGGTAGAAGATACGCAGTATTTT. This codes for CASSKTGVEDTQYF. Variable domain in full (rest from reference TRBV19 and TRBJ2-3): DGGITQSPKYLFRKEGQNVTLSCEQNLNHDAMYWYRQDPGQGLRLIYYSQIVNDFQKGDIAEGYSVSREKKESFPLTVTSAQKNPTAFYLCASSKTGVEDTQYFGPGTRLTVL.

Only a few counts were recorded for this clone. The rearrangement links TRBV19 to TRBJ2-5; TRBD2 matches at 15 bases. Germline trimming cut 4 bases from V and 4 bases from J; bases unmatched to any gene: 7. The germline V gene encodes CDR1 LNHDA and CDR2 SQIVND (reference sequence). The CDR3 extends over 17 amino acids. CDR3 DNA: TGTGCCAGTAGTAGAGGACTAGCGGGAGGGGTGGTAGAGACCCAGTACTTC. Translating it yields CASSRGLAGGVVETQYF.

The gene calls are TRBV28 and TRBJ2-1; 10 bases map to TRBD2. The J segment lost 6 bases and the V segment lost 5 bases, leaving 7 bases of the junction unmatched. CDR1 is MDHEN and CDR2 is SYDVKM in the germline V gene. The CDR3 consists of 15 residues. The CDR3 nucleotides read TGTGCCAGCAGTCACTCTAGCGGGAGCCCCAATGAGCAGTTCTTC. Protein sequence: CASSHSSGSPNEQFF.

The genes are TRBV5-1 and TRBJ1-4; 7 nucleotides match TRBD1. The CDR3 extends over 16 amino acids. In germline, CDR1 is SGHRS, CDR2 YFSETQ. With V trimmed by 0 bases and J by 1 base, 3 bases remained unmatched. CDR3 DNA: TGCGCCAGCAGCTTGGGACAGGGCAGAACTAATGAAAAACTGTTTTTT. Translating it yields CASSLGQGRTNEKLFF.

The chain recombines TRBV25-1 with TRBJ1-1, with D perhaps matching TRBD1 (5 bases). Trimming removed 1 base at V and 1 base at J, with 10 bases between. CDR1 and CDR2 (germline): MGHDK, SYGVNS. The CDR3 contains 15 residues. CDR3 in DNA: TGTGCCAGCAGTGAATGGGGAGGGACGAACACTGAAGCTTTCTTT. This encodes CASSEWGGTNTEAFF.

This clone was detected a few times. The chain recombines TRBV7-6 with TRBJ2-6; D remains unclear. V gave up 5 bases and J gave up 2 bases, with 10 bases separating them. Germline CDR1 reads SGHVS; CDR2 reads FNYEAQ. The CDR3 runs 15 residues. The CDR3 DNA reads TGTGCCAGCAGCCCCCGAACGGCTGGGGCCAACGTCCTGACTTTC. It specifies CASSPRTAGANVLTF. Full variable domain (missing parts from reference TRBV7-6 and TRBJ2-6): GAGVSQSPRYKVTKRGQDVALRCDPISGHVSLYWYRQALGQGPEFLTYFNYEAQQDKSGLPNDRFSAERPEGSISTLTIQRTEQRDSAMYRCASSPRTAGANVLTFGAGSRLTVL.

The chain employs TRBV25-1 and TRBJ2-1; D not certain. Looked up from germline, CDR1 is MGHDK and CDR2 is SYGVNS. This CDR3 comprises 12 residues. V lost 4 bases and J lost 4, with 5 bases in between. DNA for the CDR3: TGTGCCAGCAGTGCCAGTTACAATGAGCAGTTCTTC. As protein: CASSASYNEQFF.

This clone occurred a few times. The CDR3 DNA reads TGCGCCAGCAGCTTGGATTCCCCTACTAGCGCGCAGTTCTTC. Amino acids: CASSLDSPTSAQFF. The chain is built from TRBV5-1 and TRBJ2-1; 7 bases align to TRBD2. With 0 bases clipped from V and 12 bases from J, the junction kept 9 bases outside the gene matches. The CDR3 has 14 amino acids. CDR1 is SGHRS and CDR2 is YFSETQ in the germline V gene.

The chain employs TRBV28 and TRBJ1-2, with 9 bases aligning to TRBD1. This CDR3 is 13 amino acids long. In germline, CDR1 is MDHEN, CDR2 SYDVKM. V was pared by 6 bases and J by 6 bases, with 5 bases of the junction left unmatched. This CDR3 reads CASRPTGGNGYTF. CDR3 nucleotides: TGTGCCAGCAGACCGACAGGGGGAAATGGCTACACCTTC.

As concerns this clone: Additional DNA sequences in this sample encode the identical CDR3. This rearrangement joins TRBV10-3 to TRBJ2-3; D is uncertain. V was clipped by 3 bases and J by 4 bases, with 2 bases between them. Germline lookup yields CDR1 ENHRY and CDR2 SYGVKD. This CDR3 is 11 amino acids long. In nucleotides, the CDR3 is TGTGCCATCAGTGACTCAGATACGCAGTATTTT. The encoded protein is CAISDSDTQYF.

A few counts support this clone. This chain uses TRBV7-2 with TRBJ2-5; 8 nucleotides match TRBD2. CDR3 length: 16 residues. Per germline, CDR1 SGHTA and CDR2 FQGNSA. With V trimmed by 5 bases and J by 2 bases, 10 bases remained unmatched. Here the CDR3 DNA reads TGTGCCAGCAGCCTCCAGCGGGAGAGGGGTCAAGAGACCCAGTACTTC. It yields the protein CASSLQRERGQETQYF.

V and J are TRBV7-2 and TRBJ2-7; 16 bases match TRBD2. The germline V gene encodes CDR1 SGHTA and CDR2 FQGNSA. Trimming at V came to 8 bases and at J to 2 bases, leaving 6 bases not matched to a gene. This CDR3 contains 16 residues. CDR3 sequence: CASARGTSGRAYEQYF. DNA for the CDR3: TGTGCCAGCGCGAGGGGGACTAGCGGGAGGGCCTACGAGCAGTACTTC.

This sequence joins TRBV9 and TRBJ2-7, with 10 bases that match TRBD2. Germline V gene data show CDR1 as SGDLS and CDR2 as YYNGEE. J was trimmed by 5 bases and V by 4 bases; bases with no gene match: 6. The length of the CDR3 is 14 residues. The CDR3, as DNA: TGTGCCAGCAGCCGAAGCGGGAGGGCCCACGAGCAGTACTTC. Translated: CASSRSGRAHEQYF.

The chain is built from TRBV19 and TRBJ2-5; a weak D match, TRBD1 (5 bases). The CDR3 is 13 amino acids. V lost 6 bases, J lost 1 base, and 9 bases lay in between. CDR1 is LNHDA, CDR2 SQIVND, per germline (reference sequence). The CDR3: CASRTGPQETQYF. DNA of the CDR3: TGTGCCAGTAGAACAGGACCCCAAGAGACCCAGTACTTC.

This chain links TRBV7-2 with TRBJ2-1, with TRBD2 matching 7 bases. CDR1 SGHTA and CDR2 FQGNSA come from the germline V gene. This CDR3 is 17 amino acids long. The V and J ends lost 6 bases and 0 bases, in that order; junction bases with no gene match: 11. CDR3 sequence: CASRRGSGRSSYNEQFF. The CDR3 bases are TGTGCCAGCAGACGAGGTAGCGGGCGCAGCTCCTACAATGAGCAGTTCTTC.